This T cell receptor (beta chain) stems from a study of cytomegalovirus exposure and HLA in healthy donors (dated 2017 in TCRdb). Background on the whole study: In an earlier analysis of under 750 of the donors, 276 Gb of sequence data and 117 million unique TCR beta sequences from 150 million to 200 million T cells were reported. Approximately 300 gigabases of sequencing data and around 90 million unique TCR sequences made up an early release that covered about 640 HLA-typed donors. Of the 350 to 450 genotyped donors, approximately 81% were placed in the genetic ancestry cluster associated with self-reported Caucasian donors. The study aimed to test whether signatures of past pathogen exposure could be identified by cataloging public T cell receptors. The T cell repertoires of some 700 subjects were profiled by immunosequencing and related to cytomegalovirus serostatus. In addition to the first cohort of 666 subjects, a separate validation cohort of 120 different subjects was used. To predict cytomegalovirus infection status, the study brought together high-throughput TCR immunosequencing, statistical association of individual TCRs with disease status, and machine learning. A later analysis re-examined previously published TCR beta repertoires from just over 650 donors and added high-resolution HLA genotyping to investigate patterns of TCR occurrence. The later analysis used no new phenotypic data to find candidate immune exposures, relying instead on TCR beta sequences and their occurrence across donors. To decide whether each TCR beta V gene segment behaved as functional or pseudogenic, an earlier analysis of several hundred of the donors relied on high-throughput TCR beta sequencing. Donor age, sex, ethnicity and CMV serostatus were compiled alongside the repertoire data. Genome-wide SNP genotypes for about three fifths of the roughly 700 donors were used in a later genetic analysis, which treated that subset as a discovery cohort. Every repertoire in the discovery cohort had been generated on one and the same sequencing platform. HLA typing covered class I and class II loci at four-digit resolution. Typing coverage varied by locus: roughly 629-640 donors for A, B, C, DRB1 and DQB1; more than 500 for DQA1; approximately 610 for DPA1; 450 to 480 for DPB1. Because of strong linkage in the cohort, five DR-DQ haplotypes were treated as single units for association and clustering. Among 398 genotyped donors of the cohort, an average of approximately 240,000 unique TCR beta nucleotide sequences were sequenced per donor, roughly 20% of them non-productive.

The germline V gene yields MNHNS for CDR1 and SASEGT for CDR2. Compared with germline, V lacks 6 bases and J lacks 5 bases; bases without a gene match: 24. The CDR3 goes from the cysteine to the phenylalanine over 19 residues. This entry keeps only the CDR3 DNA: 57 bases, framed from base 1. Overall study results and their limits: The study gave a list of about 150 TCR beta chains associated with cytomegalovirus. Some IMGT-functional V segments, including TRBV6-2 and TRBV6-3, could not be distinguished by the 87-base-pair reads and were therefore excluded. A cluster of highly shared sequence variants was judged likely to be a technical artifact of the sequencing pipeline. The authors suggested that the approach could potentially be generalized to other disease states and immunological phenotypes. According to a later genetic analysis, donors in an Asian-associated ancestry cluster had fewer N-insertions in productive TCRs than the roughly 670-donor mean. Most TCR sequences were seen in very few donors, while some public TCRs were found in many individuals. Presence/absence analyses assumed roughly uniform sequencing depth across donors, an assumption that may not hold. In a later analysis, HLA-associated TCR beta chains showed more clonal expansion and lower generation probabilities than non-associated chains that were equally common. According to a later analysis, most CMV-associated TCR beta chains appeared to be HLA-restricted, and the HLA associations seemed to be driven largely by CMV exposure. Assigning TCR associations to individual alleles was difficult when HLA alleles, especially DR and DQ, strongly co-occurred. According to a later analysis, TCR association rates differed among HLA loci, with DRB1 alleles showing the most associated TCRs and HLA-C alleles showing the fewest. Because HLA typing was unavailable for some donors at each locus, only the typed subset was used in association tests. Correlated functional status among segregating V segments might reflect linkage disequilibrium, but an unknown experimental factor could not be ruled out. Because counts were too low, 15 to 20 rarely observed V segments, including chromosome 9 orphons, were left out of the earlier analysis of over 550 of the donors. In an earlier analysis of some 640 of the donors, most TCR beta V segments were observed in productive rearrangements about 87% or about 30% of the time, broadly matching IMGT annotations. A further reported finding was that TCR beta sequences accurately predicted the HLA-A and HLA-B alleles for most subjects in the first cohort. In both the original and validation cohorts, the classifier was reported to diagnose cytomegalovirus status with high specificity and sensitivity. CMV serostatus was the only immune exposure information available for the cohort. V-gene and J-gene trimming of TCR beta chains was associated with a missense DCLRE1C variant in a later genetic analysis, and the association was replicated in an independent cohort. In vitro tests confirmed that a few of the cytomegalovirus-associated TCR beta chains recognize cytomegalovirus antigens. Only TCR beta chains were sequenced in this cohort, and the absence of alpha or paired-chain data limited detectable features. Specific HLA alleles were associated with roughly 16,000 TCR beta sequences at a false discovery rate of 0.05 in a later analysis. Several of the top co-occurrence clusters appeared to be linked to parvovirus B19, influenza, CMV and Epstein-Barr virus, according to a later analysis.

The library came from the immunoSEQ multiplex PCR assay. For the multiplex PCR, a mixture combining 60 forward primers for TCR Vbeta segments and 13 reverse primers for TCR Jbeta segments was used. Amplification of the CDR3 region of rearranged TCR beta genes was performed with a multiplex PCR assay on genomic DNA. Amplified TCR beta libraries were sequenced as 87-base-pair reads on the Illumina HiSeq System. Per the source publication's procedure: Across the 670 or so repertoires, a later analysis counted 60 million to 90 million unique TCR beta chains, around 11 million of which were shared by at least two donors. A nearest-neighbor algorithm error-corrected the raw reads and collapsed the reads into unique sequences, merging closely related sequences to remove PCR and sequencing errors. V, D and J gene segments were assigned by aligning CDR3 sequences to IMGT reference sequences. For a sequence to be retained, a match of at least six nucleotides was required to both a V gene segment and a J gene segment. A rearrangement counted as productive if the CDR3 had no stop codons and remained in frame with V and J, and every other rearrangement counted as non-productive. Following IMGT convention, CDR3 was defined as the stretch from the second conserved V-encoded cysteine up to the conserved J-encoded phenylalanine. Sequences without an unambiguous match to a single V gene segment were excluded from the earlier analysis of about 630 of the donors. In an earlier analysis of more than 500 of the donors, a V segment was called functional when productive rearrangements were above 56.7%, and segregating when the standard deviation between donors exceeded 5%. A statistical classification framework was developed to diagnose cytomegalovirus status using the catalog of TCR beta chain sequences. A later analysis assigned V and J genes by comparing TCR nucleotide sequences with IMGT/GENE-DB human TR gene sequences. In a later analysis, CDR3 sequences and most-parsimonious VDJ recombination scenarios were assigned using the TCRdist pipeline. In a later analysis, each TCR beta chain was defined by its CDR3 amino acid sequence together with its V-gene family, and reads without a unique V-gene family were excluded. As a way to deal with suspected cross-contamination and a sequencing artifact, a later analysis dropped approximately 570 nucleotide sequences that were highly shared and had low generation probability. A later analysis calculated a clonal expansion index for each public chain from normalized within-repertoire ranks of inferred template counts. In a later analysis, generation probabilities were computed using a VDJ recombination model fitted to out-of-frame rearrangements, and the results were checked against IGoR. A later analysis scored TCR-TCR, TCR-HLA and TCR-CMV co-occurrence with hypergeometric tests, applying a repertoire-size bias correction to TCR pairs. To estimate false discovery rates, a later analysis permuted the HLA or CMV assignments 20 times. A later analysis grouped co-occurring TCRs with DBSCAN, adding TCRdist sequence similarity when clustering within HLA-allele-positive subsets. For co-occurrence clustering, repertoires with fewer than 30,000 or more than 120,000 public chains were excluded, along with roughly five repertoires with anomalous nucleotide sharing. What TCRdb holds here is the immuneACCESS table cut down to in-frame rearrangements. Part of the clones is not present; checked against another copy, under half of the missing clones reflect an unresolved V gene, and the others are unexplained. Clone size and the V and J calls come from that table; the DNA yielded D and trimming. For this sample there are roughly 140,000 clones; over 75% appear just once. Approximately 6% of the sample is held by the ten biggest clonotypes.

Worth noting for this clone: This receptor's antigen is unknown. No base quality information exists; no much larger clone differs at one position.

The cohort was made up of under 800 healthy bone marrow donors. At the time of sampling, every cohort member was nominally healthy, though immune exposures that went unrecorded were likely present. The donor tested CMV seropositive, placing the donor among the 289 seropositive members of the cohort. A peripheral blood sample was collected from each donor, and TCR beta sequencing was performed on peripheral blood mononuclear cells. Genomic DNA extraction from the blood cell samples was performed with the Qiagen DNeasy Blood Extraction Kit. The receptor chain draws on TRBV6-1 and TRBJ1-2, with TRBD1 matching 7 junction bases. This clonotype was obtained from a man aged 25 to 45 in good health and CMV-seropositive. Sequences were obtained from PBMCs. The DNA sequence is as follows: TGTGCCAGCAGAGAACCCATGAGGGGGCGCAGGGACCCTCGATATGGCTACACCTTC. The translation is CASREPMRGRRDPRYGYTF.